These 5 T cell receptor beta chains were all obtained from the same sample, sequenced in a study of vaccination and CD4 T cells after COVID-19. This sample's treatment: roughly 11-day PBMC culture with coronavirus spike peptide pools or control peptides (ViraFEST assay). No cognate antigen is known for these TCRs. With the Oncomine TCR Beta short-read assay, DNA from cultured CD4+ T cells was sequenced. TCRdb recomputed calls from the PCR reads with MiXCR, one row per CDR3 protein. The sample consists of about 20,000 distinct CDR3 sequences, approximately 53% of them appearing once. Sequencing was performed on CD4+ T cells from blood, cultured in vitro, taken before SARS-CoV-2 vaccination. The receptor source for this set is a human donor who had recovered from COVID-19.

This clonotype appeared once. This chain links TRBV7-2 with TRBJ2-2; D perhaps matches TRBD2 (5 bases). Per germline, CDR1 SGHTA and CDR2 FQGNSA. The CDR3 extends over 14 amino acids. With 1 base removed from V and 4 bases from J, the gap between germline ends came to 7 bases. Here the CDR3 DNA reads TGTGCCAGCAGCTTAGATGCGGGCACCGGGGAGCTGTTTTTT. Its protein product is CASSLDAGTGELFF.

This chain links TRBV7-9 with TRBJ1-1; unclear D gene. CDR1 and CDR2 (germline): SEHNR, FQNEAQ (reference sequence). V was shortened by 5 bases and J by 5 bases, with 12 bases between the two germline ends. The CDR3 length is 13 residues. Written as DNA, the CDR3 is TGTGCCAGCAGCCCCAGTGCCGTGACTGAAGCTTTCTTT. Its protein is CASSPSAVTEAFF.

This clonotype was seen only once. This CDR3 fails to terminate in the conserved phenylalanine or tryptophan, so it likely reflects a read error. This chain joins TRBV7-8 and TRBJ2-7; D is unresolved. CDR3 length equals 14 residues. The germline V gene has CDR1 SGHVS and CDR2 FQNEAQ. Trimming pared 1 base from V and 1 base from J, leaving 8 bases between. CDR3: CASSLGTGSYEQYY. CDR3 coding DNA: TGTGCCAGCAGCTTAGGTACCGGTTCCTACGAGCAGTACTAC.

The chain uses TRBV6-2 or TRBV6-3 and TRBJ2-3; D perhaps matches TRBD1 (6 bases). Germline V gene sequence: CDR1 MNHEY, CDR2 SVGEGT. The CDR3 contains 13 residues. The V end lost 6 bases, the J end lost 3 bases, and 10 bases lay between the germline ends. The DNA for the CDR3 is TGTGCCAGCAGAACAGGGTTAACAGATACGCAGTATTTT. It is translated as CASRTGLTDTQYF.

The chain joins TRBV7-9 to TRBJ2-2; TRBD2 matches at 10 bases. There are 17 residues in the CDR3. Germline V gene sequence: CDR1 SEHNR, CDR2 FQNEAQ (reference sequence). Germline trimming cut 5 bases from V and 1 base from J; bases unmatched to any gene: 7. Here the CDR3 reads CASSNTRTSGNTGELFF. CDR3 coding DNA: TGTGCCAGCAGCAATACCCGGACTAGCGGGAACACCGGGGAGCTGTTTTTT. The whole variable domain, filled in from reference TRBV7-9 and TRBJ2-2, reads DTGVSQNPRHKITKRGQNVTFRCDPISEHNRLYWYRQTLGQGPEFLTYFQNEAQLEKSRLLSDRFSAERPKGSFSTLEIQRTEQGDSAMYLCASSNTRTSGNTGELFFGEGSRLTVL.